The 7 T cell receptor beta chains given below trace back to one sample, sequenced in a study of cytomegalovirus exposure and HLA in healthy donors. Vbeta (60) and Jbeta (13) primers were used in the PCR. Method: immunoSEQ multiplex PCR; TCRdb's copy keeps in-frame clones and lacks some. Counted here are 150,000 or so clones, over 60% occurring once; the ten biggest clones make up around 0.7%. The sequenced sample was PBMCs. Source of these receptors: a male donor in good health and CMV-seronegative.

The chain couples TRBV7-8 to TRBJ2-1, with TRBD1 as a possible D gene (5 bases). This CDR3 has 15 residues. Trimming took off 0 bases at V and 10 bases at J, with 16 bases between the two ends. Germline V gives CDR1 SGHVS, CDR2 FQNEAQ. This CDR3 is CASSLAPQGLREQFF. The CDR3 DNA reads as TGTGCCAGCAGCTTAGCCCCTCAGGGATTACGGGAGCAGTTCTTC. Variable domain in full (rest from reference TRBV7-8 and TRBJ2-1): GAGVSQSPRYKVAKRGQDVALRCDPISGHVSLFWYQQALGQGPEFLTYFQNEAQLDKSGLPSDRFFAERPEGSVSTLKIQRTQQEDSAVYLCASSLAPQGLREQFFGPGTRLTVL.

The chain employs TRBV23-1 and TRBJ1-1, with 7 bases fitting TRBD1. TRBV23-1 is sorted into the ORF group, with uncertain function. Trimming removed 0 bases from V and 5 bases from J; junction bases left unmatched: 3. The CDR3 spans 14 residues. CDR3 in amino acids: CASSQSRGRTEAFF. In DNA form, the CDR3 reads TGCGCCAGCAGTCAATCCAGGGGGAGGACTGAAGCTTTCTTT.

This sequence joins TRBV4-2 and TRBJ1-1; the D is unclear. Per germline, CDR1 LGHNA and CDR2 YNFKEQ. The CDR3 consists of 16 residues. Between the trimmed V and J ends, which lost 4 bases and 4 bases, there was a span of 19 bases. CDR3 residues: CASSPAGRPSGTEAFF. In DNA, the CDR3 is TGTGCCAGCAGCCCGGCCGGGCGGCCCAGCGGCACTGAAGCTTTCTTT.

This clone is a singleton in its sample. J is TRBJ2-1 and V is TRBV19, with 10 positions matching TRBD2. V lost 5 bases, J lost 1 base, and 5 bases stayed unmatched. The germline V gene has CDR1 LNHDA and CDR2 SQIVND (reference sequence). The CDR3 is made up of 16 amino acids. The CDR3 spells CASSLSSGRSYNEQFF. CDR3 bases: TGTGCCAGTAGTCTTTCTAGCGGGAGATCCTACAATGAGCAGTTCTTC.

This sequence joins TRBV30 and TRBJ1-1; D perhaps matches TRBD1 (6 bases). V was clipped by 4 bases and J by 1 base, with 19 bases between them. Per the germline V gene, CDR1 is GTSNPN and CDR2 is SVGIG (reference sequence). The CDR3 spans 16 residues. The chain's CDR3 is CAWKDRWVGSNTEAFF. CDR3 DNA: TGTGCCTGGAAAGACAGGTGGGTAGGGTCGAACACTGAAGCTTTCTTT.

This chain connects TRBV11-3 to TRBJ2-1; TRBD2 matches at 11 bases. Germline V lookup: CDR1 SGHNT, CDR2 YENEEA. The CDR3 spans 16 residues. V dropped 5 bases and J dropped 3; count of bases not matched to a gene: 6. The CDR3 loop reads CASSPGLAEIYNEQFF. DNA of the CDR3: TGTGCCAGCAGCCCGGGACTAGCGGAGATCTACAATGAGCAGTTCTTC.

This clone was observed a handful of times. The chain couples TRBV19 to TRBJ1-1; 9 nucleotides agree with TRBD1. J gave up 3 bases and V 7 bases, and 3 bases lay outside the gene matches. CDR1 LNHDA and CDR2 SQIVND come from the germline V gene (reference sequence). The CDR3 length is 13 residues. The CDR3 is CASNDRGDTEAFF. The CDR3 DNA reads as TGTGCCAGTAATGACAGGGGGGACACTGAAGCTTTCTTT.